This T cell receptor (beta chain) appears in the sequencing data of a study of T cell repertoires in cytomegalovirus infection. Study-level background: The public TCR beta signatures pointed to both CMV infection and matching HLA type.

This clonotype has a handful of counts. The antigen is unknown. MiXCR, run by TCRdb on the reads, gives a single entry per CDR3 protein. The sample yields approximately 910,000 distinct CDR3 sequences, around a third seen once. The CDR3 consists of 11 residues. Germline V gene lookup returns CDR1 MDHEN and CDR2 SYDVKM. The V and J ends lost 7 bases and 11 bases respectively, with 12 bases between them. This specimen consisted of cultured CD8+ T cells from PBMCs, obtained from culture after CMV antigen stimulation. The clonotype originates from a human donor in good health (CMV status not recorded). Some clones in this sample may be carry-over from other donors' samples. The chain employs TRBV28 and TRBJ1-5; D is possibly TRBD1 (6 bases). The CDR3 DNA is TGTGCCAGCAAGAAGGGGACAACCCAGCATTTT. It encodes CASKKGTTQHF.